This T cell receptor (beta chain) was profiled in a study of CD8 T cells in ankylosing spondylitis. Findings of the study overall: Disease-linked clones reportedly concentrated significantly in matched ankylosing spondylitis synovial fluid. Disease-associated clones were CD8+ and fairly uncommon in peripheral blood. Prior literature has documented some motif variants in synovial fluid and blood from reactive arthritis.

Quantitative 5'-RACE was performed with molecular barcodes, and it yielded the TCR beta libraries. TCRdb reprocessed the 5' RACE reads via MiXCR and lists one record per CDR3 protein. The sample comprises just under 350,000 distinct CDR3 sequences, approximately 14% of which are singletons, and 1.1% rests with the top ten. The CDR3 is 13 residues long. Germline lookup yields CDR1 MNHNS and CDR2 SASEGT. V lost 2 bases and J lost 5, with 9 bases in between. To note about this clonotype: The antigen is unknown.

The receptor was derived from a male donor with ankylosing spondylitis or in good health (not recorded which). The chain employs TRBV6-1 and TRBJ1-1; TRBD1 is a possible D gene (5 bases). The sequencing input was blood, either unsorted or a sorted T cell fraction (not recorded which). CDR3 loop: CASSEIGGTEAFF. The CDR3 DNA is TGTGCCAGCAGTGAAATTGGGGGGACTGAAGCTTTCTTT.